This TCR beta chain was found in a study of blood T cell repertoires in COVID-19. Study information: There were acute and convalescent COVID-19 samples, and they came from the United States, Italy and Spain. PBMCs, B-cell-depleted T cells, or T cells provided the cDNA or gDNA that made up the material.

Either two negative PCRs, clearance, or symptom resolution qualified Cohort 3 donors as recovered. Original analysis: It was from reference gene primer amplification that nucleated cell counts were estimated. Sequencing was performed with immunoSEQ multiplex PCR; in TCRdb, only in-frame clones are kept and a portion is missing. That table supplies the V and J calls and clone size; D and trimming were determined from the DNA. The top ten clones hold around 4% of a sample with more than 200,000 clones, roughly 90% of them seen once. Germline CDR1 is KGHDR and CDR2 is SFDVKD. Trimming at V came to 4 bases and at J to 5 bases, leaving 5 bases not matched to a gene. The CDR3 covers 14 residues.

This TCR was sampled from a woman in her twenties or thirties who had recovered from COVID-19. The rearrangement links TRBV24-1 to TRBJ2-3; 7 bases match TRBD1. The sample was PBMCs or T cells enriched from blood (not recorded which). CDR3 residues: CATSDRGSGDTQYF. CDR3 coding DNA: TGTGCCACCAGTGACAGGGGGAGCGGAGATACGCAGTATTTT.